The present T cell receptor beta chain was sequenced within a study of cytomegalovirus exposure and HLA in healthy donors. Broader study findings: By a later analysis, the bulk of CMV-associated TCR beta chains appeared HLA-restricted. TCR beta V- and J-gene trimming, according to a later analysis, was linked to a missense DCLRE1C variant.

The germline CDR1 and CDR2 sequences are MNHEY and SVGAGI. V gave up 8 bases and J gave up 6 bases; unmatched junction bases: 10. The CDR3 consists of 14 residues. In the PCR, 60 Vbeta and 13 Jbeta primers were used. Methods used by the authors: A later analysis counted 80 million or so unique TCR beta chains, around 10 million shared. Produced via immunoSEQ multiplex PCR; TCRdb's table is partial and in-frame only. From that table come the V and J calls and clone size; the DNA was used to work out D and trimming. The table shows some 200,000 clones, with roughly 72% occurring only once. As to this clone: Its antigen is unidentified.

The material sequenced was PBMCs. This chain connects TRBV6-5 to TRBJ1-2; 9 bases are a match to TRBD1. The TCR sequence derives from a woman in her 30s in good health and CMV-seropositive. The CDR3 bases are TGTGCCAGCTCCCACTGGGACAGGGCGAATGGCTACACCTTC. Translating it yields CASSHWDRANGYTF.